This entry describes one T cell receptor beta chain. The PCR employed 60 Vbeta primers together with 13 Jbeta primers. Clones were read by immunoSEQ multiplex PCR, and TCRdb kept only the in-frame ones, dropping some. The table lists about 69,000 clones, just under 70% of them singletons. Losses at the gene ends were 5 bases for V and 3 bases for J; bases not matched to a gene: 8. The CDR3 runs 15 residues. Per germline, CDR1 MNHNY and CDR2 SVGAGI (reference sequence). This specimen comes from a study of cytomegalovirus exposure and HLA in healthy donors. The rearrangement joins TRBV6-6 to TRBJ2-7; 9 nucleotides match TRBD1. The source material was PBMCs. The sequence was obtained from a woman aged 30 to 39 in good health and CMV-seronegative. The CDR3 region has the DNA TGTGCCAGCAGTCCGACCGGGACAGGGAGCTACGAGCAGTACTTC. Its translation: CASSPTGTGSYEQYF.